These 29 T cell receptor beta chains originate from one sample sequenced in a study of shared clonotypes between healthy human individuals. TCRdb's copy holds only in-frame clones and misses some; the assay was immunoSEQ multiplex PCR. The table has over 1.5 million clones, approximately 98% seen once. Sample: naive CD4+ T cells sorted from blood. Subset indicated: CD45RA+ positively selected. These TCRs come from a man in his thirties or forties in good health.

The CDR3 is CASSIDRDRANQPQHF. The CDR3 DNA is TGTGCCAGTAGTATAGATAGGGACAGAGCGAATCAGCCCCAGCATTTT. The V gene is TRBV19, the J gene TRBJ1-5; TRBD1 aligns across 7 bases. Looked up from germline, CDR1 is LNHDA and CDR2 is SQIVND (reference sequence). V lost 0 bases and J lost 4; bases outside the gene matches: 6. There are 16 residues in the CDR3.

The rearrangement links TRBV27 to TRBJ2-7; D is tentatively TRBD1 or TRBD2 (5 bases each). Trimming took 8 bases from V and 0 from J, leaving 20 bases between them. The CDR3 covers 16 residues. The germline V gene encodes CDR1 MNHEY and CDR2 SMNVEV (reference sequence). CDR3 region: CASRLARGSGSYEQYF. The CDR3 DNA follows: TGTGCCAGCCGTCTTGCGAGGGGTTCGGGCTCCTACGAGCAGTACTTC.

Comment on this clone: Within the sample, other DNA sequences also encode this same CDR3. The rearrangement joins TRBV20-1 to TRBJ2-5; D gene unclear. In germline, CDR1 is DFQATT, CDR2 SNEGSKA (reference sequence). The V end was cut by 2 bases, the J end by 5 bases, with 6 bases between. There are 11 residues in the CDR3. CDR3 sequence (DNA): TGCAGTGCTAGAAAACCGGAGACCCAGTACTTC. This translates into CSARKPETQYF.

The chain uses TRBV11-2 and TRBJ1-1; D gene uncertain. This CDR3 has 15 residues. Germline CDR1 reads SGHAT; CDR2 reads FQNNGV. V shed 1 base and J shed 2 bases, with 11 bases lying between them. Here the CDR3 DNA reads TGTGCCAGCAGCTTAGGGGGATGGGGAAACACTGAAGCTTTCTTT. It encodes CASSLGGWGNTEAFF.

The chain combines TRBV7-9 with TRBJ2-7; possibly TRBD2 for D (5 bases). The V gene lost 5 bases and the J gene lost 2 bases, with 13 bases spanning the gap. Germline V CDR1 and CDR2: SEHNR, FQNEAQ (reference sequence). There are 14 residues in the CDR3. The CDR3 nucleotides are TGTGCCAGCAGCCAGTACAGCGGTCCCTACGAGCAGTACTTC. This sequence encodes CASSQYSGPYEQYF.

This chain links TRBV21-1 with TRBJ2-7; the table's TRBD2 call for D was not verified on the DNA. TRBV21-1 is a listed pseudogene. CDR3 length: 10 amino acids. The chain's CDR3 is CPPVSYEQYF. CDR3 DNA: TGTCCCCCCGTATCCTACGAGCAGTACTTC.

The DNA for the CDR3 is TGCGCCAGCAGCAGTAACAACGGGGTCTACGAGCAGTACTTC. Translating it yields CASSSNNGVYEQYF. This chain links TRBV5-1 with TRBJ2-7; weak D call: TRBD2 (5 bases). Trimming pared 4 bases from V and 3 bases from J, leaving 14 bases between. The V gene's germline CDR1 is SGHRS and CDR2 YFSETQ. The CDR3 has 14 residues. The full variable domain, its missing parts supplied by reference TRBV5-1 and TRBJ2-7, is KAGVTQTPRYLIKTRGQQVTLSCSPISGHRSVSWYQQTPGQGLQFLFEYFSETQRNKGNFPGRFSGRQFSNSRSEMNVSTLELGDSALYLCASSSNNGVYEQYFGPGTRLTVT.

The rearrangement joins TRBV7-2 to TRBJ2-1; TRBD2 matches 11 bases. The V segment lost 5 bases and the J segment 0 bases; nucleotides outside the gene matches: 6. Per germline, CDR1 SGHTA and CDR2 FQGNSA. This CDR3 is built from 17 residues. DNA for the CDR3: TGTGCCAGCAGCCTGGGACTAGCGGCCTTCTCCTACAATGAGCAGTTCTTC. It is translated as CASSLGLAAFSYNEQFF.

The rearrangement links TRBV5-4 to TRBJ1-1; D unclear. Germline CDR1 and CDR2: SGHNT and YYREEE (reference sequence). The CDR3 contains 15 residues. V was clipped by 0 bases and J by 0 bases, with 9 bases between them. CDR3 in amino acids: CASSLAGSMNTEAFF. DNA of the CDR3: TGTGCCAGCAGCTTGGCCGGCAGCATGAACACTGAAGCTTTCTTT. Supplemented by reference TRBV5-4 and TRBJ1-1, the full variable domain reads ETGVTQSPTHLIKTRGQQVTLRCSSQSGHNTVSWYQQALGQGPQFIFQYYREEENGRGNFPPRFSGLQFPNYSSELNVNALELDDSALYLCASSLAGSMNTEAFFGQGTRLTVV.

This sequence joins TRBV6-4 and TRBJ2-5; 9 bases agree with TRBD2. V was clipped by 3 bases and J by 5 bases; unmatched bases: 16. This CDR3 has 18 residues. Germline V lookup: CDR1 MRHNA, CDR2 SNTAGT. This CDR3 is CASSDPEVAGEVGETQYF. The CDR3 DNA is TGTGCCAGCAGTGATCCCGAGGTAGCGGGAGAGGTAGGGGAGACCCAGTACTTC.

V gene TRBV29-1 combines with J gene TRBJ2-7; D may be TRBD1 or TRBD2 (5 bases each). Per the germline V gene, CDR1 is SQVTM and CDR2 is ANQGSEA. Trimming took off 1 base at V and 4 bases at J, with 14 bases between the two ends. This CDR3 spans 14 amino acids. CDR3 bases: TGCAGCGTTGAAGGTAGGGACCCCCCATACGAGCAGTACTTC. This encodes CSVEGRDPPYEQYF.

The chain couples TRBV7-2 to TRBJ2-7, with a weak D call TRBD2 (5 bases). The V end lost 4 bases, the J end lost 5 bases, and 12 bases lay between the germline ends. Germline CDR1 SGHTA, CDR2 FQGNSA. This CDR3 region has 13 residues. In nucleotides, the CDR3 is TGTGCCAGCAGCTACGGTTTCGGGGACGAGCAGTACTTC. Translation: CASSYGFGDEQYF.

This sequence joins TRBV15 and TRBJ2-7; D unresolved. The V and J ends lost 2 bases and 6 bases respectively, with 11 bases between them. The CDR3 has 13 residues. CDR1 and CDR2 (germline): LNHNV, YYDKDF (reference sequence). The CDR3 loop is CATSRLVPAEQYF. The CDR3 nucleotides are TGTGCCACCAGCAGACTCGTCCCCGCCGAGCAGTACTTC.

The chain combines TRBV7-3 with TRBJ2-5; 7 bases are a match to TRBD1. The CDR3 contains 13 residues. Germline CDR1 SGHTA, CDR2 FQGTGA. With 5 bases clipped from V and 4 bases from J, the junction kept 4 bases outside the gene matches. DNA for the CDR3: TGTGCCAGCAGCCGAGACAGGGCAGAGACCCAGTACTTC. It encodes CASSRDRAETQYF.

V is TRBV28 and J is TRBJ2-3, with 12 positions matching TRBD2. The CDR3 totals 15 residues. Per the germline V gene, CDR1 is MDHEN and CDR2 is SYDVKM. Trimming took 6 bases from V and 9 from J; bases not matched to a gene: 10. CDR3 bases: TGTGCCAGCAGCCGGCTAGCGGGAGGGCTTGGGACGCAGTATTTT. Protein: CASSRLAGGLGTQYF.

The chain combines TRBV19 with TRBJ2-1; 11 bases are shared with TRBD2. This CDR3 spans 17 amino acids. V shed 3 bases, J shed 4 bases, and the junction held 8 bases outside the gene matches. Per germline, CDR1 LNHDA and CDR2 SQIVND (reference sequence). CDR3 in amino acids: CASSIGKTSGTYNEQFF. In DNA form, the CDR3 reads TGTGCCAGTAGTATTGGGAAGACTAGCGGGACTTACAATGAGCAGTTCTTC.

The chain is built from TRBV6-6 and TRBJ2-1; 10 positions match TRBD1. CDR1 MNHNY and CDR2 SVGAGI come from the germline V gene (reference sequence). J lost 4 bases, V lost 7 bases, and 7 bases had no gene match. The CDR3 spans 15 residues. CDR3 nucleotides: TGTGCCAGCACGTCCCGGGACAGGGGATACAATGAGCAGTTCTTC. Translated, it gives CASTSRDRGYNEQFF.

The chain is built from TRBV20-1 and TRBJ2-5; D is uncertain. CDR1 and CDR2 (germline): DFQATT, SNEGSKA (reference sequence). The V and J ends lost 1 base and 10 bases respectively, with 4 bases between them. CDR3 length equals 9 residues. The CDR3 is CSARGFQYF. CDR3 DNA sequence: TGCAGTGCTAGAGGTTTCCAGTACTTC.

The chain uses TRBV11-2 and TRBJ2-1; D remains ambiguous. V lost 5 bases, J lost 8 bases, and 13 bases lay in between. Looked up from germline, CDR1 is SGHAT and CDR2 is FQNNGV. The CDR3 covers 13 residues. CDR3 residues: CASSQVSIDEQFF. CDR3 DNA sequence: TGTGCCAGCAGCCAGGTAAGTATCGATGAGCAGTTCTTC.

The chain has TRBV30 and TRBJ2-5, with 7 positions matching TRBD1. The DNA end favors TRBJ2-7, so the J call may be wrong. CDR3 length: 14 amino acids. CDR1 and CDR2 (germline): GTSNPN, SVGIG (reference sequence). DNA for the CDR3: TGTGCCTGGAGTCGTCCGGGACAGTCCTACGAGCAGTACTTC. Translated, it gives CAWSRPGQSYEQYF.

The chain uses TRBV6-1 and TRBJ2-1, with TRBD2 as a possible D gene (6 bases). The CDR3 spans 14 residues. Trimming shortened V by 6 bases and J by 9 bases, and 18 bases separated the two germline ends. Germline V gene lookup returns CDR1 MNHNS and CDR2 SASEGT. The CDR3 coding sequence is TGTGCCAGCAGAGAAATATTGGGGGGAACTGAGCAGTTCTTC. Translation gives CASREILGGTEQFF.

The V and J genes are TRBV28 and TRBJ2-5, with 9 positions matching TRBD2. The CDR3 is 15 residues long. The trim removed 8 bases at V and 3 bases at J, leaving 10 bases unmatched. The germline CDR1 and CDR2 sequences are MDHEN and SYDVKM. CDR3 DNA sequence: TGTGCCAGCGGACTACTAGCGGGTTTAAAAGAGACCCAGTACTTC. Amino acids: CASGLLAGLKETQYF.

The chain uses TRBV18 and TRBJ1-1; D remains unclear. CDR3 length: 15 amino acids. CDR1 and CDR2 from the germline V gene are KGHSH and LQKENI. The V end lost 0 bases, the J end lost 1 base, and 9 bases lay between the germline ends. CDR3 DNA: TGTGCCAGCTCACCACCGCACTCAACGAACACTGAAGCTTTCTTT. Translated: CASSPPHSTNTEAFF.

The chain carries TRBV18 and TRBJ1-4; tentative D call: TRBD1 (5 bases). The germline gives CDR1 KGHSH, CDR2 LQKENI. CDR3 length: 15 amino acids. The V gene lost 1 base and the J gene lost 7 bases, with 13 bases spanning the gap. CDR3 bases: TGTGCCAGCTCACCACGCGGGGCATCAAGTGAAAAACTGTTTTTT. Its translation: CASSPRGASSEKLFF.

The chain employs TRBV7-3 and TRBJ2-5, with TRBD2 matching 8 bases. The CDR3 loop spans 13 amino acids. The junction had 4 bases not matched to a gene; V was cut back by 5 bases and J by 5 bases. The germline V gene has CDR1 SGHTA and CDR2 FQGTGA. The DNA of the CDR3 is TGTGCCAGCAGCGGGACGGGAGGGGAGACCCAGTACTTC. It encodes CASSGTGGETQYF.

This chain links TRBV21-1 with TRBJ1-5. TRBV21-1 is a pseudogene. This CDR3 is built from 10 residues. CDR3 amino acids: CASSKAGPHF. CDR3 in DNA: TGTGCCAGCAGCAAAGCCGGCCCGCATTTT.

The chain combines TRBV28 with TRBJ1-1; 7 bases are a match to TRBD1. The CDR3 contains 14 residues. The germline CDR1 and CDR2 sequences are MDHEN and SYDVKM. V shed 6 bases and J 10 bases; nucleotides not matched to a gene: 14. The CDR3 DNA reads as TGTGCCAGCAGCCAAACCGGGACAGCCGGCGGAGCTTTCTTT. Amino acids: CASSQTGTAGGAFF.

The chain joins TRBV11-2 to TRBJ2-4; D perhaps matches TRBD1 (5 bases). Germline-derived CDR1 and CDR2 are SGHAT and FQNNGV. The V and J ends lost 2 bases and 9 bases respectively, with 14 bases between them. CDR3 size: 14 residues. The CDR3 spells CASSLKVRVGIQYF. The DNA for the CDR3 is TGTGCCAGCAGCTTAAAAGTCAGGGTCGGCATTCAGTACTTC.

The chain couples TRBV19 to TRBJ2-1; D not resolved. Germline V gene data show CDR1 as LNHDA and CDR2 as SQIVND (reference sequence). This CDR3 spans 15 amino acids. V was clipped by 4 bases and J by 8 bases, with 18 bases between them. This CDR3 reads CASSKLADPQDEQFF. CDR3 coding DNA: TGTGCCAGTAGTAAATTGGCAGATCCCCAGGATGAGCAGTTCTTC. The full variable domain, rest sourced from reference TRBV19 and TRBJ2-1, is DGGITQSPKYLFRKEGQNVTLSCEQNLNHDAMYWYRQDPGQGLRLIYYSQIVNDFQKGDIAEGYSVSREKKESFPLTVTSAQKNPTAFYLCASSKLADPQDEQFFGPGTRLTVL.